This is a list of T cell receptor beta chains from one sample in a study of CD8 T cells in Susac syndrome. In TCRdb, the immunoSEQ multiplex PCR reads were re-called with MiXCR into one record per CDR3 protein. The sample lists about 130,000 distinct CDR3 sequences, 90% to 95% occurring once. Input material: CD8+ T cells from PBMCs. These receptors originate from a human donor with multiple sclerosis. CDR3s include the opening cysteine and the closing phenylalanine or tryptophan. The D gene is left open where the match is weak. Clone size is shown for a subset of rows, as once, few, many or a class of expanded clone.

size,J,V,D,DNA,CDR3
.,TRBJ2-7,TRBV20-1,TRBD2,TGCAGTGCTAGACGGGAGGGTAGCTCCTACGAGCAGTACTTC,CSARREGSSYEQYF
.,TRBJ2-6,TRBV5-1,TRBD1,TGCGCCAGCAGCCCACGGACAGGCTCTGGGGCCAACGTCCTGACTTTC,CASSPRTGSGANVLTF
.,TRBJ2-7,TRBV11-2,.,TGTGCCAGCGGGCAAGGGGTTTGGGGGTACGAGCAGTACTTC,CASGQGVWGYEQYF
.,TRBJ1-5,TRBV6-5,TRBD1,TGTGCCAGCAGTTTGGGACAGGGGGCCCATCAGCCCCAGCATTTT,CASSLGQGAHQPQHF
.,TRBJ2-3,TRBV24-1,TRBD1,TGTGCCACCAGTGACCTCCGGGACAGGGGGTCTAGCACAGATACGCAGTATTTT,CATSDLRDRGSSTDTQYF
.,TRBJ2-7,TRBV5-1,.,TGCGCCAGCAGCTTGGATAGGGACCACGAGCAGTACTTC,CASSLDRDHEQYF
.,TRBJ2-7,TRBV12-3/TRBV12-4,TRBD1,TGTGCCAGCAGTTTACCCGAGGGGGCCTTCCGCGAGCAGTACTTC,CASSLPEGAFREQYF
few,TRBJ2-7,TRBV4-1,.,TGCGCCAGCAGCCCCGGAGACAGTGGGCCCTACGAGCAGTACTTC,CASSPGDSGPYEQYF
.,TRBJ2-4,TRBV2,TRBD1,TGTGCCAGCAGTGGGGACAGGGGGCTTATAGCCAAAAACATTCAGTACTTC,CASSGDRGLIAKNIQYF
.,TRBJ2-2,TRBV5-1,.,TGCGCCAGCAGCAACCGGACAGTTAGCACCGGGGAGCTGTTTTTT,CASSNRTVSTGELFF
.,TRBJ1-1,TRBV7-9,.,TGTGCCAGCAGCTTAGGGGGGGGGCTTAGCACTGAAGCTTTCTTT,CASSLGGGLSTEAFF
.,TRBJ1-2,TRBV2,.,TGTGCCAGCAGTGCCAGGGGTTCTAACTATGGCTACACCTTC,CASSARGSNYGYTF
.,TRBJ1-5,TRBV28,.,TGTGCCAGCAACACTAATCAGCCCCAGCATTTT,CASNTNQPQHF
.,TRBJ2-5,TRBV13,.,TGTGCCAGCAGCTTAGGCTCCCCGTCCCCCGGGGAGACCCAGTACTTC,CASSLGSPSPGETQYF
.,TRBJ1-2,TRBV4-1,.,TGCGCCAGCAGTCAAGTCGGGCACCCGAACTATGGCTACACCTTC,CASSQVGHPNYGYTF
.,TRBJ2-2,TRBV2,.,TGTGCCAGCAGTGAAAATATTTGGGGGGTGAACACCGGGGAGCTGTTTTTT,CASSENIWGVNTGELFF
.,TRBJ2-1,TRBV19,TRBD2,TGTGCCAGTAGTAGTAAAGCGGGGGGGCCCAATGAGCAGTTCTTC,CASSSKAGGPNEQFF
.,TRBJ2-7,TRBV3-1,.,TGTGCCAGCAGCCCCTCCACAGGGAAATACGAGCAGTACTTC,CASSPSTGKYEQYF
.,TRBJ2-5,TRBV4-1,.,TGCGCCAGCAGCCCAACATCGGGAAGGGAGACCCAGTACTTC,CASSPTSGRETQYF
.,TRBJ2-5,TRBV13,.,TGTGCCAGCAGCCCCCGGCCCACTAGGTCTGAGACCCAGTACTTC,CASSPRPTRSETQYF
.,TRBJ2-5,TRBV9,TRBD2,TGTGCCAGCAGCGCCCGAGCGGGGGAGAAGACCCAGTACTTC,CASSARAGEKTQYF
.,TRBJ1-1,TRBV5-6,TRBD1,TGTGCCAGCAGCCGAGTGGGACAGATGAACACTGAAGCTTTCTTT,CASSRVGQMNTEAFF
once,TRBJ1-3,TRBV4-1,.,TGCGCCAGCAGCCAAGATCTTTTCAGCGGAAACACCATATATTTT,CASSQDLFSGNTIYF
.,TRBJ2-1,TRBV7-8,TRBD2,TGTGCCAGCAGCTTAGCGGTAGCGGGAGTAATTTACAATGAGCAGTTCTTC,CASSLAVAGVIYNEQFF
.,TRBJ2-7,TRBV6-6,TRBD1,TGTGCCAGCAGTTACGTTAGCCAGGGGGTTCTCTACGAGCAGTACTTC,CASSYVSQGVLYEQYF
.,TRBJ1-2,TRBV3-1,TRBD1,TGTGCCAGCAGCCAACTCGGCCGAGACAGGGACTATGGCTACACCTTC,CASSQLGRDRDYGYTF
once,TRBJ2-7,TRBV20-1,TRBD1,TGCAGTGCTAGAGATAAGGACAGGACCTACGAGCAGTACTTC,CSARDKDRTYEQYF
.,TRBJ2-3,TRBV30,.,TGTGCCTGGACCTCGGCACGTCGTGGGGCAGATACGCAGTATTTT,CAWTSARRGADTQYF
.,TRBJ2-5,TRBV11-3,.,TGTGCCAGCAGCTTAAACAGGGACCTTGCGTGGAGCCAGTACTTC,CASSLNRDLAWSQYF
.,TRBJ1-6,TRBV11-2,TRBD1,TGTGCCAGCAGCGCCGGGGACAGGGGTGATTCACCCCTCCACTTT,CASSAGDRGDSPLHF
.,TRBJ1-2,TRBV2,.,TGTGCCAGCGTCGACGGTGGCTACACCTTC,CASVDGGYTF
.,TRBJ2-5,TRBV5-4,.,TGTGCCAGCAGCTTTGAGGGGGACATTCAAGAGACCCAGTACTTC,CASSFEGDIQETQYF
.,TRBJ1-5,TRBV12-3/TRBV12-4,.,TGTGCCAGCAGTACCGCCAGATTCAATCAGCCCCAGCATTTT,CASSTARFNQPQHF
.,TRBJ2-4,TRBV30,.,TGTGCCTGGAGTGTAAGGGGGAGCATTCAGTACTTC,CAWSVRGSIQYF
.,TRBJ1-1,TRBV23-1,.,TGCGCCAGCAGTCAATCCCCTATGGGGTACACTGAAGCTTTCTTT,CASSQSPMGYTEAFF
.,TRBJ2-1,TRBV13,.,TGTGCCAGCAGCTTAGGGGGGGAACACAGCTCCTACAATGAGCAGTTCTTC,CASSLGGEHSSYNEQFF
.,TRBJ1-4,TRBV20-1,.,TGCAGTGCTTCCCGGGCAGAGGGGAATGAAAAACTGTTTTTT,CSASRAEGNEKLFF
.,TRBJ1-5,TRBV6-1,.,TGTGCCAGCAGTGAAGCGACCCATAGCAATCAGCCCCAGCATTTT,CASSEATHSNQPQHF
.,TRBJ2-6,TRBV3-1,.,TGTGCCAGCACCGATGACTCTGGGGCCAACGTCCTGACTTTC,CASTDDSGANVLTF
.,TRBJ2-1,TRBV30,.,TGTGCCTGGAGTGTAGGCAATGAGCAGTTCTTC,CAWSVGNEQFF